This TCR beta chain appears in the sequencing data of a study of cytomegalovirus exposure and HLA in healthy donors. PCR involved 60 Vbeta and 13 Jbeta primers. Only in-frame clones appear in the TCRdb table, and some are missing; sequencing was by immunoSEQ multiplex PCR. The top ten clones hold about 7% of a sample with approximately 130,000 clones, approximately 85% of them seen once. The V gene end was trimmed by 0 bases and the J gene end by 3 bases; junction bases not matched to a gene: 10. Germline assignment: CDR1 LGHNA and CDR2 YNFKEQ. The CDR3 runs 19 residues. This receptor was taken from a woman aged 25 to 39 in good health and CMV-seropositive. The J gene is TRBJ2-3, the V gene TRBV4-2; 12 bases match TRBD2. Sequencing input: PBMCs. For the CDR3, the DNA is TGTGCCAGCAGCCAAGACTGGCTAGCGGGGGGGCTTGGGACAGATACGCAGTATTTT. It specifies CASSQDWLAGGLGTDTQYF.